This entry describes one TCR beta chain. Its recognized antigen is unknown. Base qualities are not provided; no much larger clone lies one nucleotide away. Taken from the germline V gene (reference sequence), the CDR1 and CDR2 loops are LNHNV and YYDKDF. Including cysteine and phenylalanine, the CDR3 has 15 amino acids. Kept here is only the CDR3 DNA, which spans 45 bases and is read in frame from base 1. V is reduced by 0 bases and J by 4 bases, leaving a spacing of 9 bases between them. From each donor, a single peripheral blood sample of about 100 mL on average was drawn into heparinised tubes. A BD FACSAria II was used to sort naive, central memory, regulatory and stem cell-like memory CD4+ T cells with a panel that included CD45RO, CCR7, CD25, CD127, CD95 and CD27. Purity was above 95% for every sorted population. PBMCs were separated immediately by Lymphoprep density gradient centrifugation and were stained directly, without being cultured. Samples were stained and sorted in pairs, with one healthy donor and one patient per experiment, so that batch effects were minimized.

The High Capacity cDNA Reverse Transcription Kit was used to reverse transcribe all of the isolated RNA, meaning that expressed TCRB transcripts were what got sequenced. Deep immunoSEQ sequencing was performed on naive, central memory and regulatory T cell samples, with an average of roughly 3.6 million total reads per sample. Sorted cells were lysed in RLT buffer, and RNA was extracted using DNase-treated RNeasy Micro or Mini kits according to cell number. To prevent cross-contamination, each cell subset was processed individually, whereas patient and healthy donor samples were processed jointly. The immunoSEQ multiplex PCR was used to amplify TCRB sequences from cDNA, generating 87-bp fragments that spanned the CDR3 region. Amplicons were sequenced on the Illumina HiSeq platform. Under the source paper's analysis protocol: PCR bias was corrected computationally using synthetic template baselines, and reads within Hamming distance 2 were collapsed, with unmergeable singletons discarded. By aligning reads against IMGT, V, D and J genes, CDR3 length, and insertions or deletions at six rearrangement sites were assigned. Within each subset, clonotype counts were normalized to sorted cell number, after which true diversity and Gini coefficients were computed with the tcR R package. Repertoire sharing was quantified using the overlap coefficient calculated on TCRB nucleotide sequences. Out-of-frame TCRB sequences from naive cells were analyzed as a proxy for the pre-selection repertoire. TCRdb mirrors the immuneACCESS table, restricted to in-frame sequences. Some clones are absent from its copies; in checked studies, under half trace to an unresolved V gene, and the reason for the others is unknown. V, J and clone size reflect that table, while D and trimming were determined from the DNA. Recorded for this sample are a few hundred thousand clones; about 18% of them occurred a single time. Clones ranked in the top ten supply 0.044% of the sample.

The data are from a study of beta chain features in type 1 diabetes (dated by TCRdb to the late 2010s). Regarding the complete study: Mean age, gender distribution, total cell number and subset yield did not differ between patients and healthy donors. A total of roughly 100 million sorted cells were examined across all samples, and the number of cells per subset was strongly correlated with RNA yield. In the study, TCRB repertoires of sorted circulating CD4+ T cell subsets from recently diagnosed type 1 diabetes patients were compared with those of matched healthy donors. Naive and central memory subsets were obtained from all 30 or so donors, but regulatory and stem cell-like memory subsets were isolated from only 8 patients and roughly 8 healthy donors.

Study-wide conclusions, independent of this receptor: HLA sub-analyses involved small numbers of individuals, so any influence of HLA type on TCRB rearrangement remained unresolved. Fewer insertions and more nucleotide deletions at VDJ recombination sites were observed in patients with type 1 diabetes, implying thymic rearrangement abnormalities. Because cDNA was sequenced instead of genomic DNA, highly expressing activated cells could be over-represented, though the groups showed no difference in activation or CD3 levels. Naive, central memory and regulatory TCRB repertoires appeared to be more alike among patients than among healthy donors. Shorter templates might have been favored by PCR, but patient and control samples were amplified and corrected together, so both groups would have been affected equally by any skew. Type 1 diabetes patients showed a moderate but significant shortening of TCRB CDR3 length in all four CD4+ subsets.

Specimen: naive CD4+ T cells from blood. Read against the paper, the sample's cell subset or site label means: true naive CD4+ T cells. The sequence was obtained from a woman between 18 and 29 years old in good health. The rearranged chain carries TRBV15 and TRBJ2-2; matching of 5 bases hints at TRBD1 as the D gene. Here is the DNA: TGTGCCACCAGCAGAGAACAGGCTGCCACCGGGGAGCTGTTTTTT. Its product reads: CATSREQAATGELFF. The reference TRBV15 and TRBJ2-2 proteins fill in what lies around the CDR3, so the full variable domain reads DAMVIQNPRYQVTQFGKPVTLSCSQTLNHNVMYWYQQKSSQAPKLLFHYYDKDFNNEADTPDNFQSRRPNTSFCFLDIRSPGLGDTAMYLCATSREQAATGELFFGEGSRLTVL.